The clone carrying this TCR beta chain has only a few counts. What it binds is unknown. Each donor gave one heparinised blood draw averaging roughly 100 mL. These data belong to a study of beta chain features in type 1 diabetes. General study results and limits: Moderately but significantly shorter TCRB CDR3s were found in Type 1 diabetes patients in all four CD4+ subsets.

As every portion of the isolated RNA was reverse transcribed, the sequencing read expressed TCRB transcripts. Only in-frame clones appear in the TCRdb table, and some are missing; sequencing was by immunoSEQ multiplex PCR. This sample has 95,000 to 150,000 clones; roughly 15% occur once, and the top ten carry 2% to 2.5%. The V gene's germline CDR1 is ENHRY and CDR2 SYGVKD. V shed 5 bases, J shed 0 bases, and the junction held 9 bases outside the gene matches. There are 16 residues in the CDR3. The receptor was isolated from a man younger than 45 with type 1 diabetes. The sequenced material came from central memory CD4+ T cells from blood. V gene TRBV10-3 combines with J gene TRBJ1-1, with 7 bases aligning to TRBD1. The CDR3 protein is CAISSSSGQMNTEAFF. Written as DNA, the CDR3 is TGTGCCATCAGTTCCTCCTCGGGACAGATGAACACTGAAGCTTTCTTT.